A selection of T cell receptor beta chains follows, all from one sample in a study of beta chain features in type 1 diabetes. TCRdb keeps only in-frame clones here, not all; method: immunoSEQ multiplex PCR. The table includes 600,000 or so clones, roughly 12% detected once. Material: naive CD4+ T cells from blood. These receptors were obtained from a man younger than 45 with type 1 diabetes. Both conserved end residues are part of each CDR3. The D gene is left open where the match is weak. Expanded clones get a size class; other rows say once, few or many, or leave the size out.

cdr3_aa,cdr3_nt,v_call,clone_size,d_call,j_call
CASSLGTLNEQFF,TGTGCCAGCAGCCTTGGGACGTTGAATGAGCAGTTCTTC,TRBV13,.,.,TRBJ2-1
CASSIAEGIYHGYTF,TGTGCCAGTAGTATAGCGGAGGGCATATACCATGGCTACACCTTC,TRBV19,.,.,TRBJ1-2
CASSRDGNQPQHF,TGTGCCAGCTCACGGGACGGGAATCAGCCCCAGCATTTT,TRBV18,.,.,TRBJ1-5
CASSVELASSGNTIYF,TGTGCCAGCAGCGTAGAACTGGCTAGCTCTGGAAACACCATATATTTT,TRBV9,.,.,TRBJ1-3
CASSLGLRVMGKNIQYF,TGCGCCAGCAGCTTGGGCCTGCGGGTCATGGGCAAAAACATTCAGTACTTC,TRBV5-1,.,.,TRBJ2-4
CASSYEAEQYF,TGTGCCAGCAGTTACGAGGCTGAGCAGTACTTC,TRBV6-5,.,.,TRBJ2-7
CASSLRQRGNTDTQYF,TGCGCCAGCAGCTTGAGACAGCGGGGGAACACAGATACGCAGTATTTT,TRBV5-1,.,TRBD2,TRBJ2-3
CASRDGQGNEQYF,TGTGCCAGCAGAGACGGACAGGGGAACGAGCAGTACTTC,TRBV4-2,few,TRBD1,TRBJ2-7
CASSPYVDKNEKLFF,TGTGCCAGCAGCCCCTATGTGGACAAAAATGAAAAACTGTTTTTT,TRBV7-6,.,.,TRBJ1-4
CASSSFGTLAKNIQYF,TGTGCCAGTAGTTCCTTTGGGACGCTAGCCAAAAACATTCAGTACTTC,TRBV19,few,.,TRBJ2-4
CASTPFGQSPRGTGELFF,TGTGCCAGCACCCCATTCGGACAGTCCCCCCGGGGCACCGGGGAGCTGTTTTTT,TRBV7-9,few,.,TRBJ2-2
CASSIQASNSPLHF,TGTGCCAGCAGCATACAGGCGTCGAATTCACCCCTCCACTTT,TRBV7-9,.,.,TRBJ1-6
CASSEQSYSNQPQHF,TGTGCCAGCAGTGAGCAGTCCTATAGCAATCAGCCCCAGCATTTT,TRBV2,.,.,TRBJ1-5
CASRDDRGLINGYTF,TGTGCCAGCAGGGATGATCGGGGGTTAATCAATGGCTACACCTTC,TRBV6-1,.,.,TRBJ1-2
CASSGAGSDTQYF,TGTGCCAGCAGTGGTGCAGGGTCAGATACGCAGTATTTT,TRBV6-4,few,.,TRBJ2-3
CASSSLGGEQFF,TGTGCCAGCAGCTCACTAGGAGGAGAGCAGTTCTTC,TRBV7-6,.,.,TRBJ2-1
CASSAGSVNTEAFF,TGTGCCAGTAGTGCCGGATCGGTGAACACTGAAGCTTTCTTT,TRBV19,.,.,TRBJ1-1
CASSTQRGGLETQYF,TGTGCCAGTAGTACCCAGCGGGGGGGCCTGGAGACCCAGTACTTC,TRBV19,few,TRBD2,TRBJ2-5
CASSQSLSYNEQFF,TGTGCCAGCAGCCAGAGCTTGTCCTACAATGAGCAGTTCTTC,TRBV4-2,.,.,TRBJ2-1
CASSLGRSALAKNIQYF,TGTGCCAGCAGCTTAGGTAGGAGCGCCTTAGCCAAAAACATTCAGTACTTC,TRBV13,.,.,TRBJ2-4
CAIRAVTGAGTDTQYF,TGTGCCATCAGAGCCGTCACAGGGGCGGGCACAGATACGCAGTATTTT,TRBV10-3,few,TRBD1,TRBJ2-3
CASSLAPGSPEQYF,TGCGCCAGCAGCTTGGCGCCAGGGTCGCCGGAGCAGTACTTC,TRBV5-1,.,.,TRBJ2-7
CASRRDSTDTQYF,TGCGCCAGCAGGCGGGACAGCACAGATACGCAGTATTTT,TRBV5-1,few,.,TRBJ2-3
CASSSDRKMASTEAFF,TGTGCCAGCAGCTCCGACAGGAAGATGGCGAGCACTGAAGCTTTCTTT,TRBV7-9,.,.,TRBJ1-1
CASSQLSNRGNQPQHF,TGCGCCAGCAGCCAACTTTCAAACAGAGGCAATCAGCCCCAGCATTTT,TRBV4-1,few,.,TRBJ1-5
CASSSSGSGAFYNEQFF,TGTGCCAGCAGCTCGTCGGGCAGCGGGGCCTTTTACAATGAGCAGTTCTTC,TRBV5-4,.,TRBD2,TRBJ2-1
CASSQSENTEAFF,TGTGCCAGCAGCCAATCGGAGAACACTGAAGCTTTCTTT,TRBV7-2,few,.,TRBJ1-1
CASSYDRHYGYTF,TGTGCCAGCAGCTACGACAGACATTATGGCTACACCTTC,TRBV6-5,few,.,TRBJ1-2
CASSAGGRADEQFF,TGCGCCAGCAGCGCGGGGGGCCGAGCTGATGAGCAGTTCTTC,TRBV5-1,.,TRBD2,TRBJ2-1
CSVEDLRQGEGDGYTF,TGCAGCGTTGAAGATTTACGGCAGGGTGAGGGGGATGGCTACACCTTC,TRBV29-1,few,.,TRBJ1-2
CASSHRGSGANVLTF,TGTGCCAGCAGTCACAGGGGAAGTGGGGCCAACGTCCTGACTTTC,TRBV6-6,few,TRBD1,TRBJ2-6